This TCR beta chain was captured in a study of blood T cells in healthy people across ages. Study-wide points: As age increased, TCR beta diversity per million T cells fell in a roughly linear fashion. Diversity estimated from one million T cells was considered an underestimate.

Total RNA amounts of at least 5.5 micrograms were extracted per sample. A second 7 to 11 cycle PCR used barcoded and J-beta primers. Template switching added a 12-random-nucleotide identifier to every cDNA molecule. TCRdb ran MiXCR on the 5' RACE reads and lists one entry per CDR3 protein. The sample shows around 1,800,000 distinct CDR3 sequences, about two fifths of them seen only once. With regard to this clonotype: What it binds is not known. Relative to the germline gene, one junction end is altered; a read error may explain this.

CDR1 and CDR2 from the germline V gene are MNHNS and SASEGT. CDR3 size: 18 residues. The clonotype comes from a human donor in good health. The chain combines TRBV6-1 with TRBJ1-4; D is uncertain. Sequenced material: blood. The CDR3 region is CTSRRGIPLGATNEKLFF. DNA of the CDR3: TGTACCAGCAGACGAGGTATCCCCCTGGGAGCAACTAATGAAAAACTGTTTTTT.